The rows below give T cell receptor beta chains drawn from one sample of a study of cytomegalovirus exposure and HLA in healthy donors. Produced via immunoSEQ multiplex PCR; TCRdb's table is partial and in-frame only. Found here are 100,000 to 150,000 clones, under 90% of them singletons; the top ten hold about 0.76%. The sample was PBMCs. The receptors shown here come from a man younger than 30 in good health and CMV-seronegative. The CDR3 runs from the conserved cysteine through the conserved F or W. A D gene is named only where the DNA matches it firmly. Part of the rows lack a size; the others show once, few, many or a class for expanded clones.

CDR3 DNA	CDR3 protein	J gene	V gene	clone size	D gene
TGTGCCTGGAGTGTCCAGGGGACTCAGCCCCAGCATTTT	CAWSVQGTQPQHF	TRBJ1-5	TRBV30	once	-
TGTGCCAGCAGCTTCTTACGTGACAAAATCTACGAGCAGTACTTC	CASSFLRDKIYEQYF	TRBJ2-7	TRBV7-9	-	-
TGTGCCAGCAGCCAGGGACTCCGGAACACTGAAGCTTTCTTT	CASSQGLRNTEAFF	TRBJ1-1	TRBV14	-	-
TGTGCCAGCAGTTATAACAATGAGCAGTTCTTC	CASSYNNEQFF	TRBJ2-1	TRBV6-5	-	-
TGTGCCAGCAGCCTACAGGGCTTCCAAGAGACCCAGTACTTC	CASSLQGFQETQYF	TRBJ2-5	TRBV28	once	-
TGTGCCAGCAGCAAGCAAGGAGCGGGGGGCCCCTACGAGCAGTACTTC	CASSKQGAGGPYEQYF	TRBJ2-7	TRBV5-4	-	TRBD2
TGTGCCAGCAGTTCGGGACAGGGGAATCAGCCCCAGCATTTT	CASSSGQGNQPQHF	TRBJ1-5	TRBV28	-	TRBD1
TGCGCCAGCAGTGAGGCAGGCAATGAGCAGTTCTTC	CASSEAGNEQFF	TRBJ2-1	TRBV10-2	-	-
TGTGCCAGCAGTGAAATCCAGCGGGGGGGCGGTGAGCAGTTCTTC	CASSEIQRGGGEQFF	TRBJ2-1	TRBV6-1	-	TRBD2
TGCGCCAGCAGCCAAGACGTGCGGGTCAATCAGCCCCAGCATTTT	CASSQDVRVNQPQHF	TRBJ1-5	TRBV4-3	-	-
TGTGCCAGCAGTCCCGGACAGGGGGCGAGTTCACCCCTCCACTTT	CASSPGQGASSPLHF	TRBJ1-6	TRBV6-1	-	TRBD1
TGTGCCAGCAGTTATGTCCAGAACAATTCACCCCTCCACTTT	CASSYVQNNSPLHF	TRBJ1-6	TRBV6-5	few	-
TGTGCCAGCAGCTTAGAATGGGGCTTTGGGCGGCCCCAGCATTTT	CASSLEWGFGRPQHF	TRBJ1-5	TRBV7-2	-	-
TGTGCCAGCAGCCCGCGGACAGGGGCGGTCGCTGAAGCTTTCTTT	CASSPRTGAVAEAFF	TRBJ1-1	TRBV7-9	-	TRBD1
TGTGCCAGCAGCCTTACTGGGGCCTATGGGCCCCAGCATTTT	CASSLTGAYGPQHF	TRBJ1-5	TRBV6-1	-	-
TGCGCCAGCAGCCCTGGGACAGGGAATGTGCCAGATACGCAGTATTTT	CASSPGTGNVPDTQYF	TRBJ2-3	TRBV5-1	-	TRBD1
TGCGCCAGCAGCTTTCAGGGGCCACTTGGAAACACCATATATTTT	CASSFQGPLGNTIYF	TRBJ1-3	TRBV5-1	-	-
TGTGCCAGCAGCTCACAGGGACAGGGTAACTATGGCTACACCTTC	CASSSQGQGNYGYTF	TRBJ1-2	TRBV7-2	-	TRBD1
TGTGCCAGCAGCTCCCGGACACGACACCAAGAGACCCAGTACTTC	CASSSRTRHQETQYF	TRBJ2-5	TRBV6-6	-	-
TGTGCCAGCAGCCAAGATCCGGGACAGGGGGGCTACGAGCAGTACTTC	CASSQDPGQGGYEQYF	TRBJ2-7	TRBV4-2	-	TRBD1
TGTGCCAGCAGTTACCTACAGGGATACACTGAAGCTTTCTTT	CASSYLQGYTEAFF	TRBJ1-1	TRBV6-6	-	-
TGCGCCAGCAGCTCTCTGGTTGTGCACTCGAACACCGGGGAGCTGTTTTTT	CASSSLVVHSNTGELFF	TRBJ2-2	TRBV5-1	-	-
TGCGCCAGCAGCTTACCAGGGTCGGCCTCCATGAACACTGAAGCTTTCTTT	CASSLPGSASMNTEAFF	TRBJ1-1	TRBV5-1	-	-
TGTGCCAGCAGCTTCCTTGGAGGAGATACGCAGTATTTT	CASSFLGGDTQYF	TRBJ2-3	TRBV7-2	-	-
TGTGCCAGCAATCCCGGACAGGGAGACACTGAAGCTTTCTTT	CASNPGQGDTEAFF	TRBJ1-1	TRBV6-6	medium-sized	TRBD1
TGTGCCAGCAGCCGTGGCGGGGTGAGGCCCCAGTACTTC	CASSRGGVRPQYF	TRBJ2-5	TRBV7-2	-	-
TGTGCCAGTAGTATTCCTCCAGGGCGAGAGGGCTACACCTTC	CASSIPPGREGYTF	TRBJ1-2	TRBV19	-	-
TGTGCCAGCAGTTTATCCCCGGACAGGATCAATGAGCAGTTCTTC	CASSLSPDRINEQFF	TRBJ2-1	TRBV27	-	TRBD1
TGTGCCAGCAGCTTACTCAGGGGGCTGGTCTACGAGCAGTACTTC	CASSLLRGLVYEQYF	TRBJ2-7	TRBV5-4	once	TRBD1
TGTGCCTGGAGTGTTGCAGTTCCTAACTATGGCTACACCTTC	CAWSVAVPNYGYTF	TRBJ1-2	TRBV30	-	-
TGTGCCAGCAGCCGGTCGGGTCAAGTGAAGGACTATGGCTACACCTTC	CASSRSGQVKDYGYTF	TRBJ1-2	TRBV4-2	-	-
TGTGCCAGCAGCCAAGATGGGGGGGTGGCACGAAAATTGTTCTTC	CASSQDGGVARKLFF	TRBJ2-1	TRBV14	-	TRBD2
TGTGCCTGGACCAGGACAGGCCGAAAAGGGGATCAGCCCCAGCATTTT	CAWTRTGRKGDQPQHF	TRBJ1-5	TRBV30	-	TRBD1
TGTGCCAGCAGCTTGCCGCAGACTCGCGAGCAGTACTTC	CASSLPQTREQYF	TRBJ2-7	TRBV5-5	few	-
TGTGCCAGTAGTATAGGAGATCTCCTCCATGCTAGCACAGATACGCAGTATTTT	CASSIGDLLHASTDTQYF	TRBJ2-3	TRBV19	-	-
TGCGCCAGCAGCCAAGATGAAGGACAGGGGTTCCCCGGGGAGCTGTTTTTT	CASSQDEGQGFPGELFF	TRBJ2-2	TRBV4-3	few	TRBD1
TGTGCCAGCAGCCAAGACCGTTACATGGATGAAAAACTGTTTTTT	CASSQDRYMDEKLFF	TRBJ1-4	TRBV4-2	once	-
TGTGCCAGCAGTTCTTCTCCCAACACTGAAGCTTTCTTT	CASSSSPNTEAFF	TRBJ1-1	TRBV6-5	-	-
TGTGCCAGCAGTGGACTAGCGGGGGGCAATGAGCAGTTCTTC	CASSGLAGGNEQFF	TRBJ2-1	TRBV6-4	few	TRBD2
TGTGCCAGCAGTTTACCCGAAATTTCACTTGGCTCCTATAATTCACCCCTCCACTTT	CASSLPEISLGSYNSPLHF	TRBJ1-6	TRBV28	-	-
TGCGCCAGCATACAGGTTTGGGCTGCGTACGAGCAGTACTTC	CASIQVWAAYEQYF	TRBJ2-7	TRBV23-1	-	-
TGTGCCAGCAGTCTCGAGCGGGGAGGGACTGAAGCTTTCTTT	CASSLERGGTEAFF	TRBJ1-1	TRBV6-5	few	-
TGTGCCAGCAGTTGGACAGGGGGCTCAGATACGCAGTATTTT	CASSWTGGSDTQYF	TRBJ2-3	TRBV27	-	TRBD1
TGTGCCAGCAGCCGTGGGGGTTTAGGGGACAGACGCACAGATACGCAGTATTTT	CASSRGGLGDRRTDTQYF	TRBJ2-3	TRBV7-8	-	TRBD1
TGTGCCATCAAGCAGGGTGTGGGCGGCAATCAGCCCCAGCATTTT	CAIKQGVGGNQPQHF	TRBJ1-5	TRBV10-3	-	-
TGTGCCAGCAGCTTGGGACTAGCGGGGCGTAACACCGGGGAGCTGTTTTTT	CASSLGLAGRNTGELFF	TRBJ2-2	TRBV5-6	-	TRBD2
TGTGCCAGCAGGGAGACAGGGACCGATACGCAGTATTTT	CASRETGTDTQYF	TRBJ2-3	TRBV5-4	-	TRBD1
TGTGCCAGCAGCTTGGTTCGTCGGGACACTGAAGCTTTCTTT	CASSLVRRDTEAFF	TRBJ1-1	TRBV11-2	-	-
TGCGCCAGCAGCCCCCAGGGGGCGGTTACTGGGGCCAACGTCCTGACTTTC	CASSPQGAVTGANVLTF	TRBJ2-6	TRBV4-3	-	TRBD1
TGCGCCAGCAGCTTGGCCTGGGACACCTTAGACTATGGCTACACCTTC	CASSLAWDTLDYGYTF	TRBJ1-2	TRBV5-1	-	-
TGTGCCAGTAGTATATCCAGCTATGGCTACACCTTC	CASSISSYGYTF	TRBJ1-2	TRBV19	once	-
TGCGCCAGCAGCCAAGGTTCAGCGGTCTACACCTTC	CASSQGSAVYTF	TRBJ1-2	TRBV4-3	once	-
TGTGCCAGCAGGATTCGACAATACAATCAGCCCCAGCATTTT	CASRIRQYNQPQHF	TRBJ1-5	TRBV28	-	-
TGTGCCAGCAGTCCTTTACGCGGCACAGATACGCAGTATTTT	CASSPLRGTDTQYF	TRBJ2-3	TRBV27	-	-
TGTGCCAGCTCACCCGTGGACGGGGGAGATTTTGGCTACACCTTC	CASSPVDGGDFGYTF	TRBJ1-2	TRBV18	few	-